The subject of this entry is one T cell receptor (beta chain). Its antigen is not known. The entirety of the isolated RNA underwent reverse transcription, so expressed TCRB transcripts were sequenced. Produced via immunoSEQ multiplex PCR; TCRdb's table is partial and in-frame only. The table has about 47,000 clones, approximately 40% seen once. Trimming at V came to 7 bases and at J to 1 base, leaving 11 bases not matched to a gene. There are 18 residues in the CDR3. From germline, CDR1 is SGHRS and CDR2 YFSETQ. This sample is drawn from a study of beta chain features in type 1 diabetes. Looking at the study overall: Sorted cells from all samples, numbering roughly 100,000,000, were examined. Notes on the study in general: In every one of the four CD4+ subsets, TCRB CDR3s were moderately but significantly shorter in Type 1 diabetes patients.

The sequence came from a young man with type 1 diabetes. The sequenced sample was stem cell memory CD4+ T cells from blood. V is TRBV5-1 and J is TRBJ2-3, with TRBD2 identical over 14 bases. CDR3 residues: CASLQGTSGSPGTDTQYF. In DNA form, the CDR3 reads TGCGCCAGCCTCCAGGGGACTAGCGGGAGCCCCGGCACAGATACGCAGTATTTT.